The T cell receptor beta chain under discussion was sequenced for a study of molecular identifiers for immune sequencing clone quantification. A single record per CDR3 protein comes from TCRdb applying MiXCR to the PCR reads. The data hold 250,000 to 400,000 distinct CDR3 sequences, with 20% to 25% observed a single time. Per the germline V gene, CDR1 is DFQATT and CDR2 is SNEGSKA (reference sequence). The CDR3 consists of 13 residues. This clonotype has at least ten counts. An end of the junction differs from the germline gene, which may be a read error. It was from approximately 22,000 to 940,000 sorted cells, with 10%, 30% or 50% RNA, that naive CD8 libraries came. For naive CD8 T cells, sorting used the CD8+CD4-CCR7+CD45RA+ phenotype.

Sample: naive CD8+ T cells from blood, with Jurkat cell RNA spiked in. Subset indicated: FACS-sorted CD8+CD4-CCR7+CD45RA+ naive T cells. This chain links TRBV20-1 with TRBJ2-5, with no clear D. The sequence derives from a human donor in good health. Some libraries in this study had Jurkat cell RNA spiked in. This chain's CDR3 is CSARGRLQETQYF. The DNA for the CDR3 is TGCAGTGCCAGAGGTCGCCTCCAAGAGACCCAGTACTTC.